Sequencing of this T cell receptor (beta chain) was carried out in a study of response to subunit inactivated influenza vaccine. Study outcomes and limitations: Every seasonal influenza vaccination brings in few new T cells, the authors suggested.

A single record per CDR3 protein comes from TCRdb applying MiXCR to the RT-PCR reads. The data hold about 520,000 distinct CDR3 sequences, with approximately 7.7% observed a single time. The V and J ends lost 5 bases and 9 bases respectively, with 11 bases between them. From germline, CDR1 is SGHTA and CDR2 FQGNSA. The CDR3 extends over 12 amino acids. Ten or more counts support this clonotype. The antigen remains unidentified. The starting material was PBMCs from blood, obtained around 25 months after vaccination. This TCR came from a man between 50 and 69 years old who received an inactivated influenza vaccine. The V gene is TRBV7-2, the J gene TRBJ2-1; D might be TRBD2 (6 bases). CDR3 bases: TGTGCCAGCAGCCCCGGAGGGTTTGAGCAGTTCTTC. Translated: CASSPGGFEQFF.